This TCR beta chain was documented in a study of shared clonotypes between healthy human individuals. Using immunoSEQ multiplex PCR, the repertoire was profiled, and TCRdb retains in-frame clones only, with some absent. The table lists hundreds of thousands of clones, roughly 95% of them singletons, with under 0.06% in the top ten. In germline, CDR1 is SGHDT, CDR2 YYEEEE. With 4 bases clipped from V and 6 bases from J, the junction kept 8 bases outside the gene matches. The CDR3 consists of 15 residues. Sequencing was carried out using naive CD4+ T cells sorted from blood. Sample subset: CD45RA+ positively selected. The genes are TRBV5-6 and TRBJ1-2, with TRBD1 identical over 11 bases. The source of this sequence is a woman aged 25 to 39 in good health. CDR3 residues: CASSRGTGGRDGYTF. DNA for the CDR3: TGTGCCAGCAGCCGGGGGACAGGGGGACGTGATGGCTACACCTTC.